This T cell receptor (beta chain) was identified during a study of T-cell reconstitution after alpha-beta-depleted transplantation in children. This clonotype was counted between two and nine times. Antigen unknown. Study-wide results and limits: Recipient T cells and thymic progenitors that survived gave rise to the high TCRbeta diversity observed at day 60 in some patients. T-cell counts and diversity at one year following transplant were attributed mainly to newly produced T cells.

During its preparation, the TCRbeta library received unique molecular identifiers. MiXCR, run by TCRdb on the PCR reads, gives a single entry per CDR3 protein. The data show about 980,000 distinct CDR3 sequences, 25% to 30% seen once. The CDR3 runs 15 residues. Trimming shortened V by 0 bases and J by 4 bases, and 12 bases separated the two germline ends. The chain combines TRBV12-3 or TRBV12-4 with TRBJ1-1; a weak D match, TRBD1 (5 bases). The source of this sequence is a boy in the first two years of life who had a stem cell transplant for SCID, so the T cells may come from the graft donor. Sequencing was performed on PBMCs, mostly from graft donor cells, taken 360 days after TCRalphabeta/CD19-depleted stem cell transplant. CDR3 protein: CASSLAFAGPTEAFF. The CDR3 DNA reads TGTGCCAGCAGTTTAGCGTTCGCAGGGCCCACTGAAGCTTTCTTT.